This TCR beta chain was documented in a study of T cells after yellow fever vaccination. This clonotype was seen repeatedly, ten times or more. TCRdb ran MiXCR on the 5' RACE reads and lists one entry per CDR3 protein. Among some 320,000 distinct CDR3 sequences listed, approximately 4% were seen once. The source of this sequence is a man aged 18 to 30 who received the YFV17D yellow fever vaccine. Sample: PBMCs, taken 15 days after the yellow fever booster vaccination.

CDR3 sequence: CASSYLGQVKAFF. DNA for the CDR3: TGTGCCAGCAGTTATTTGGGGCAGGTAAAAGCTTTCTTT. The V call is TRBV6-5, the J call TRBJ1-1; D is possibly TRBD1 (5 bases). Germline CDR1 MNHEY, CDR2 SVGAGI. The CDR3 is 13 amino acids. Trimming cost V 3 bases and J 9 bases, with 14 bases left between them.